The present T cell receptor (beta chain) was sequenced within a study of shared clonotypes between healthy human individuals. Study as a whole: The cohort comprised two women and a few men. Their ages spanned 18 to 49 years. Three plates were used per donor for CD4 naive, three for CD4 memory, two for CD8 naive and one for CD8 memory.

Comments on this clone: Its antigen is not known.

The sorted-subset replicate PCRs were given roughly 200 ng DNA, which is 31,000 or so T cell genomes. TCRdb keeps only in-frame clones here, not all; method: immunoSEQ multiplex PCR. The sample consists of around 650,000 clones, approximately 96% of them appearing once. Regarding the study as a whole: Donors were few, which limited the genetic and exposure-history diversity represented.

Positively selected for CCR7, the CD45RO-negative cells used as naive CD8 cells excluded terminally differentiated effector memory CD45RA+ cells. The germline V gene encodes CDR1 MNHEY and CDR2 SVGAGI. The junction had 10 bases not matched to a gene; V was cut back by 5 bases and J by 7 bases. The CDR3 covers 15 residues. The sequence was obtained from a woman in her thirties in good health. The sequencing input was naive CD8+ T cells sorted from blood. This rearrangement joins TRBV6-5 to TRBJ2-5; 10 nucleotides line up with TRBD1. The chain's CDR3 is CASSPPGQGIATQYF. CDR3 nucleotide sequence: TGTGCCAGCAGTCCCCCGGGACAGGGGATAGCGACCCAGTACTTC.